Here is one TCR beta chain with its context. The CDR3 runs to 13 residues. Germline assignment: CDR1 SQVTM and CDR2 ANQGSEA. The V end lost 7 bases, the J end lost 4 bases, and 13 bases lay between the germline ends. This sample is part of a study of blood T cells in healthy people across ages. PCR was performed a second time for roughly 7 to 12 cycles using a sample-barcoded 5' primer and a J-beta primer mix. Each CDR3 protein gets one entry after TCRdb re-called the 5' RACE reads with MiXCR. Here the sample spans roughly 720,000 distinct CDR3 sequences, approximately 53% being singletons. The chain joins TRBV29-1 to TRBJ1-4, with a possible D match to TRBD1 (5 bases). The sequence was collected from a man of 80 years or more in good health. Sequenced: blood. The CDR3 sequence is CSAVGRSNEKLFF. Written as DNA, the CDR3 is TGCAGCGCCGTGGGACGGAGTAATGAAAAACTGTTTTTT.